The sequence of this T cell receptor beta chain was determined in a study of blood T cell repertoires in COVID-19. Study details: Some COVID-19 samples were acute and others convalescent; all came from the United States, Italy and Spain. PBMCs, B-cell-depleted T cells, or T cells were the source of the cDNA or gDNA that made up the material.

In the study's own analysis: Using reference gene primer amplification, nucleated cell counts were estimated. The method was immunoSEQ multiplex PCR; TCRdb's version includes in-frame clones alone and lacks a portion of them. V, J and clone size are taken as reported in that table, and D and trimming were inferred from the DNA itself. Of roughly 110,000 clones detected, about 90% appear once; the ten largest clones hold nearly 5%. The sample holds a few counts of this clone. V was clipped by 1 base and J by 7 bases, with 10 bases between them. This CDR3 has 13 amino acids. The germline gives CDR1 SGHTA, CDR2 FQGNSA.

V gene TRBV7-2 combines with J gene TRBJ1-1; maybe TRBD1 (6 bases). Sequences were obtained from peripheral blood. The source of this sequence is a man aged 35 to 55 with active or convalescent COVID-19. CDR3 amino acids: CASSLVRDNEAFF. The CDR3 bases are TGTGCCAGCAGCTTAGTGAGGGACAATGAAGCTTTCTTT.